Listed here is a single T cell receptor (beta chain). Its antigen is unknown. Amplification used 60 Vbeta primers and 13 Jbeta primers. Original processing notes: In a later analysis, the count reached 76 million or so unique TCR beta chains, with around 11 million shared. Sequenced by immunoSEQ multiplex PCR; TCRdb stores in-frame clones only, minus some. For V, J and clone size, that table is used; D and trimming come from the DNA. The profile shows 85,000 to 130,000 clones, 70% to 80% of them singletons. These data come from a study of cytomegalovirus exposure and HLA in healthy donors. Points from the study as a whole: In vitro data verified three CMV-associated chains as specific for CMV antigens. Among immune exposure information, only CMV serostatus was available.

Germline CDR1 and CDR2: SGDLS and YYNGEE. The junction had 17 bases not matched to a gene; V was cut back by 6 bases and J by 9 bases. The CDR3 length is 16 residues. It was healthy bone marrow donors who served as donors. The sample comprised PBMCs. This chain joins TRBV9 and TRBJ2-1, with 8 bases aligning to TRBD2. The sequence was collected from a female donor in good health and CMV-seropositive. In DNA, the CDR3 is TGTGCCAGCACCCAAATGGCGGGGGGTGCCTGGACTGAGCAGTTCTTC. This codes for CASTQMAGGAWTEQFF.